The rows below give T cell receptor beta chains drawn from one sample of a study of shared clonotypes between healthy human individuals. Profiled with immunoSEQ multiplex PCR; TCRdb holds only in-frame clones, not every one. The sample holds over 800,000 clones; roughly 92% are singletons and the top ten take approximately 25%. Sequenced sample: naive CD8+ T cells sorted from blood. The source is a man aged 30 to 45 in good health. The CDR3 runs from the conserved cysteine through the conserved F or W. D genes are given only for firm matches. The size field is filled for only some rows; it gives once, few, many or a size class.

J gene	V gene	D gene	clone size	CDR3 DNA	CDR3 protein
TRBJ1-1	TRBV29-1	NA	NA	TGCAGCGTTAAGCAGGGGTTGGATGAAGCTTTCTTT	CSVKQGLDEAFF
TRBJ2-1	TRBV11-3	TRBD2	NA	TGTGCCAGCAGCAAGGGAGGGGTCGACCTATACAATGAGCAGTTCTTC	CASSKGGVDLYNEQFF
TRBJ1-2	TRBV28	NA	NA	TGTGCCAGCAGCGACCGGAGGGGCTACACCTTC	CASSDRRGYTF
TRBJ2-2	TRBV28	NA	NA	TGTGCCAGCAGTTTATTCGACGGGAGCGGGGAGCTGTTTTTT	CASSLFDGSGELFF
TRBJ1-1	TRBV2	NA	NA	TGTGCCAGCAGTGAAGAGCAGGCTGGGTACACTGAAGCTTTCTTT	CASSEEQAGYTEAFF
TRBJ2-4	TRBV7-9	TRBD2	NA	TGTGCCAGCAGCTTAGCGCCTGCTAGCGGGAGTGGTTTGTACTTC	CASSLAPASGSGLYF
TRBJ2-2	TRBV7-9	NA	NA	TGTGCCAGCAGCTCGCCTGGCCCACGGGCGGGACTGAACACCGGGGAGCTGTTTTTT	CASSSPGPRAGLNTGELFF
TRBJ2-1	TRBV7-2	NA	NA	TGTGCCAGCAGCTTAGGGGCGACCCAGAGCGATGAGCAGTTCTTC	CASSLGATQSDEQFF
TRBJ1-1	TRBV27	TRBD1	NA	TGTGCCAGCAGTACTGGACAGGGCGACACTGAAGCTTTCTTT	CASSTGQGDTEAFF
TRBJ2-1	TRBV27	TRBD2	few	TGTGCCAGCAGTTTCTTTCCCGGAACTAGCGGGTACAATGAGCAGTTCTTC	CASSFFPGTSGYNEQFF
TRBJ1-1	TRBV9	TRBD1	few	TGTGCCAGCAGCCCGGACAGGGGATACACTGAAGCTTTCTTT	CASSPDRGYTEAFF
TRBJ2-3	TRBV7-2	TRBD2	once	TGTGCCAGCAGCACAATCACTAGCGGGAGTAGTTCAGATACGCAGTATTTT	CASSTITSGSSSDTQYF
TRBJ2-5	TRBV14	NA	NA	TGTGCCAGCAGCCAAGATCATCCGTACGGCTTCGGAGAGACCCAGTACTTC	CASSQDHPYGFGETQYF
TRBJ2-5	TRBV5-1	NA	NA	TGCGCCAGCAGCTTCCAGCGGGCCGCACAAGAGACCCAGTACTTC	CASSFQRAAQETQYF
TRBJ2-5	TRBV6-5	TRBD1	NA	TGTGCCAGCAGTTACACCGGGACAGGGGCCCAAGAGACCCAGTACTTC	CASSYTGTGAQETQYF
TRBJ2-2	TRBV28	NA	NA	TGTGCCAGCAGTCTCCCCCGTGTTGTTGGACCGAACACCGGGGAGCTGTTTTTT	CASSLPRVVGPNTGELFF